A single sample is the source of the 28 T cell receptor beta chains below, sequenced in a study of blood T cell repertoires in COVID-19. Libraries were prepared by immunoSEQ multiplex PCR; TCRdb keeps only in-frame clonotypes and omits some of them. The data show 300,000 or so clones, just under 90% seen once. Sequenced: peripheral blood. The receptors derive from a woman aged 40 to 50 with acute or convalescent COVID-19.

The chain has TRBV6-5 and TRBJ2-2; the D gene is possibly TRBD2 (5 bases). Looked up from germline, CDR1 is MNHEY and CDR2 is SVGAGI. The V end lost 6 bases, the J end lost 7 bases, and 15 bases lay between the germline ends. The CDR3 is 14 residues long. The CDR3 DNA follows: TGTGCCAGCAGCCGCGGACTGCCCGTCGGGGAGCTGTTTTTT. It specifies CASSRGLPVGELFF.

This chain connects TRBV12-3 or TRBV12-4 to TRBJ1-2; no firm D call. V dropped 3 bases and J dropped 4 bases, with 9 bases sitting between them. The CDR3 totals 13 residues. The CDR3 sequence is CASSFRSSYGYTF. For the CDR3, the DNA is TGTGCCAGCAGTTTCCGATCCAGCTATGGCTACACCTTC.

V is TRBV20-1 and J is TRBJ2-1; D is ambiguous. V was clipped by 5 bases and J by 6 bases, with 8 bases between them. The germline V gene encodes CDR1 DFQATT and CDR2 SNEGSKA (reference sequence). The CDR3 length is 11 residues. Written as DNA, the CDR3 is TGCAGTGCTCGTCTAGTCAATGAGCAGTTCTTC. Protein sequence: CSARLVNEQFF.

This chain links TRBV4-1 with TRBJ2-5; 7 bases line up with TRBD1. This CDR3 has 15 residues. J lost 4 bases, V lost 6 bases, and 11 bases had no gene match. CDR1 is MGHRA and CDR2 is YSYEKL in the germline V gene. In nucleotides, the CDR3 is TGCGCCAGCAGTATAAGGGTGGCAGGGGGAGAGACCCAGTACTTC. It specifies CASSIRVAGGETQYF.

The chain combines TRBV20-1 with TRBJ2-5; 13 bases line up with TRBD2. The V gene end was trimmed by 5 bases and the J gene end by 3 bases; junction bases not matched to a gene: 6. The germline V gene encodes CDR1 DFQATT and CDR2 SNEGSKA (reference sequence). This CDR3 has 15 amino acids. CDR3 sequence: CSARGLAGVKETQYF. CDR3 bases: TGCAGTGCTCGTGGACTAGCGGGGGTTAAAGAGACCCAGTACTTC.

This rearrangement joins TRBV7-6 to TRBJ2-5; 8 bases align to TRBD1. The CDR3 has 16 residues. Trimming at V came to 0 bases and at J to 2 bases, leaving 5 bases not matched to a gene. Germline V gene sequence: CDR1 SGHVS, CDR2 FNYEAQ. As DNA, the CDR3 is TGTGCCAGCAGCTTAGCCCCAACAGGGGGTCAAGAGACCCAGTACTTC. It encodes CASSLAPTGGQETQYF.

The rearrangement uses TRBV30 and TRBJ2-3; 10 positions agree with TRBD2. The germline V gene has CDR1 GTSNPN and CDR2 SVGIG (reference sequence). The CDR3 length is 19 residues. V dropped 3 bases and J dropped 2; count of bases not matched to a gene: 17. The chain's CDR3 is CAWSLGSGGPGFITDTQYF. The CDR3 bases are TGTGCCTGGAGCCTTGGTAGCGGGGGGCCGGGATTCATCACAGATACGCAGTATTTT.

The V and J genes are TRBV2 and TRBJ1-5, with D possibly being TRBD1 (5 bases). Germline V lookup: CDR1 SNHLY, CDR2 FYNNEI. The germline V and J ends were trimmed by 3 bases and 1 base, with 10 bases remaining between them. This CDR3 region has 15 residues. CDR3 DNA sequence: TGTGCCAGCAGTGAGTGGGGCGTGAGCAATCAGCCCCAGCATTTT. Its translation is CASSEWGVSNQPQHF. Filled out from reference TRBV2 and TRBJ1-5, the complete variable domain reads EPEVTQTPSHQVTQMGQEVILRCVPISNHLYFYWYRQILGQKVEFLVSFYNNEISEKSEIFDDQFSVERPDGSNFTLKIRSTKLEDSAMYFCASSEWGVSNQPQHFGDGTRLSIL.

The rearrangement joins TRBV10-2 to TRBJ1-1, with no clear D. The CDR3 covers 14 residues. V was pared by 3 bases and J by 1 base, with 9 bases between. The V gene's germline CDR1 is WSHSY and CDR2 SAAADI. The CDR3 bases are TGCGCCAGCAGTGAAGAGGGAGGGAACACTGAAGCTTTCTTT. Protein sequence: CASSEEGGNTEAFF.

V and J are TRBV11-2 and TRBJ1-1; no clear D. The CDR3 length is 13 residues. Germline V lookup: CDR1 SGHAT, CDR2 FQNNGV. V was pared by 5 bases and J by 3 bases, with 10 bases between. The CDR3 loop is CASSVGGDTEAFF. The CDR3 region has the DNA TGTGCCAGCAGCGTGGGCGGGGACACTGAAGCTTTCTTT.

V and J are TRBV9 and TRBJ2-2, with 9 positions matching TRBD1. This CDR3 has 17 amino acids. V gave up 4 bases and J gave up 5 bases; unmatched junction bases: 12. Germline assignment: CDR1 SGDLS and CDR2 YYNGEE. The CDR3 nucleotides are TGTGCCAGCAGCCCCAGAAACAGGGGGCCGGAGACCGGGGAGCTGTTTTTT. It codes for CASSPRNRGPETGELFF.

The chain couples TRBV2 to TRBJ1-2; TRBD1 agrees at 7 bases. This CDR3 has 13 residues. The germline CDR1 and CDR2 sequences are SNHLY and FYNNEI. V gave up 7 bases and J gave up 2 bases; unmatched junction bases: 4. CDR3 in DNA: TGTGCCAGCACCTGGGACAGAAACTATGGCTACACCTTC. Residues: CASTWDRNYGYTF.

CDR3 in amino acids: CASSRGQGAFTGELFF. The CDR3 DNA sequence: TGTGCCAGCAGCCGGGGACAGGGGGCTTTCACCGGGGAGCTGTTTTTT. The chain combines TRBV14 with TRBJ2-2; 12 bases are shared with TRBD1. Germline loops: CDR1 SGHDN, CDR2 FVKESK. Trimming removed 4 bases from V and 4 bases from J; junction bases left unmatched: 4. The CDR3 extends over 16 amino acids.

The V and J genes are TRBV5-1 and TRBJ1-6; weak D call: TRBD1 (5 bases). The CDR3 spans 15 residues. Trimming shortened V by 4 bases and J by 5 bases, and 13 bases separated the two germline ends. Looked up from germline, CDR1 is SGHRS and CDR2 is YFSETQ. The CDR3 loop is CASSLRGEDNSPLHF. As DNA, the CDR3 is TGCGCCAGCAGCCTCCGGGGGGAAGATAATTCACCCCTCCACTTT. The full variable domain, completed using reference TRBV5-1 and TRBJ1-6, is KAGVTQTPRYLIKTRGQQVTLSCSPISGHRSVSWYQQTPGQGLQFLFEYFSETQRNKGNFPGRFSGRQFSNSRSEMNVSTLELGDSALYLCASSLRGEDNSPLHFGNGTRLTVT.

The rearrangement uses TRBV19 and TRBJ1-1; the match to TRBD1 covers 8 bases. Germline V lookup: CDR1 LNHDA, CDR2 SQIVND (reference sequence). Unmatched junction bases numbered 3, after V lost 3 bases and J lost 9 bases. The CDR3 contains 12 residues. Here the CDR3 reads CASSIDRGQAFF. CDR3 sequence (DNA): TGTGCCAGTAGTATCGACAGGGGCCAAGCTTTCTTT.

The rearrangement links TRBV19 to TRBJ1-4, with D possibly TRBD1 on 5 matching bases. The CDR3 loop spans 15 amino acids. CDR1 is LNHDA, CDR2 SQIVND, per germline (reference sequence). V gave up 9 bases and J gave up 5 bases, with 19 bases separating them. This CDR3 is CASRRRVGGNEKLFF. Here the CDR3 DNA reads TGTGCCAGCCGCCGGAGAGTGGGGGGAAATGAAAAACTGTTTTTT.

J is TRBJ2-2 and V is TRBV4-1; TRBD2 agrees at 7 bases. The CDR3 consists of 14 residues. The germline gives CDR1 MGHRA, CDR2 YSYEKL. Trimming removed 6 bases from V and 5 bases from J; junction bases left unmatched: 6. The CDR3 reads CASRRQGGTGELFF. The CDR3 DNA reads TGCGCCAGCAGAAGGCAGGGAGGGACCGGGGAGCTGTTTTTT.

In the case of this clone: The sample carries other DNA sequences with the same CDR3. The chain carries TRBV19 and TRBJ1-6; TRBD1 is a possible D gene (5 bases). The V gene's germline CDR1 is LNHDA and CDR2 SQIVND (reference sequence). This CDR3 region has 13 residues. The V end lost 6 bases, the J end lost 10 bases, and 13 bases lay between the germline ends. CDR3 sequence (DNA): TGTGCCAGTAGCGCCAGCGGGGGATCACCCCTCCACTTT. Residues: CASSASGGSPLHF.

Remarks on this clone: An end of the junction does not agree with germline; a read error may underlie this. The J gene is TRBJ2-5, the V gene TRBV24-1, with 7 bases that match TRBD2. CDR3 length: 16 amino acids. The germline V gene encodes CDR1 KGHDR and CDR2 SFDVKD. The CDR3 coding sequence is TGTGCCACCTGTGATGGGGAGTTCGGGGGGAGGGAGACCCAGTACTTC. Its protein is CATCDGEFGGRETQYF.

The chain links TRBV6-5 to TRBJ2-5; D gene ambiguous. Germline CDR1 and CDR2: MNHEY and SVGAGI. V lost 0 bases and J lost 5, with 10 bases in between. This CDR3 is built from 14 residues. The CDR3 region is CASSYSRMGETQYF. The CDR3 DNA reads as TGTGCCAGCAGTTACTCGAGGATGGGTGAGACCCAGTACTTC.

This chain uses TRBV6-5 with TRBJ1-1; no clear D gene. Germline V gene data show CDR1 as MNHEY and CDR2 as SVGAGI. The CDR3 runs 12 residues. The germline V and J ends were trimmed by 6 bases and 6 bases, with 11 bases remaining between them. CDR3 loop: CASSASVAEAFF. The CDR3 DNA is TGTGCCAGCAGCGCCTCGGTCGCTGAAGCTTTCTTT.

This chain joins TRBV7-9 and TRBJ1-2; D is ambiguous. The V and J ends lost 5 bases and 2 bases respectively, with 9 bases between them. The CDR3 runs to 13 residues. Germline V lookup: CDR1 SEHNR, CDR2 FQNEAQ (reference sequence). CDR3 sequence reads: CASSLDYNYGYTF. In nucleotides, the CDR3 is TGTGCCAGCAGCCTCGACTACAACTATGGCTACACCTTC. Supplemented by reference TRBV7-9 and TRBJ1-2, the full variable domain reads DTGVSQNPRHKITKRGQNVTFRCDPISEHNRLYWYRQTLGQGPEFLTYFQNEAQLEKSRLLSDRFSAERPKGSFSTLEIQRTEQGDSAMYLCASSLDYNYGYTFGSGTRLTVV.

The V and J genes are TRBV5-1 and TRBJ1-2; D perhaps matches TRBD1 (5 bases). The germline CDR1 and CDR2 sequences are SGHRS and YFSETQ. CDR3 size: 16 residues. V was shortened by 6 bases and J by 6 bases, with 24 bases between the two germline ends. The CDR3 DNA reads TGCGCCAGCACCCTCGCGGGGAGGGGTCTTATCGATGGCTACACCTTC. Its protein is CASTLAGRGLIDGYTF.

The rearrangement links TRBV2 to TRBJ2-7, with TRBD1 matching over 11 bases. V gave up 5 bases and J gave up 5 bases; unmatched junction bases: 2. The CDR3 runs to 13 residues. Germline V gene data show CDR1 as SNHLY and CDR2 as FYNNEI. Written as DNA, the CDR3 is TGTGCCAGCAGTCTGGGACAGGGGGACGAGCAGTACGTC. It specifies CASSLGQGDEQYV.

The V gene is TRBV15, the J gene TRBJ2-1; perhaps TRBD2 as D (6 bases). Trimming removed 9 bases from V and 3 bases from J, with 12 bases in between. The CDR3 extends over 13 amino acids. Germline V gives CDR1 LNHNV, CDR2 YYDKDF (reference sequence). The CDR3 loop is CATNGGLYNEQFF. In DNA, the CDR3 is TGTGCCACTAATGGAGGGCTCTACAATGAGCAGTTCTTC.

V gene TRBV3-1 (or the pseudogene TRBV3-2) combines with J gene TRBJ2-4; 8 positions match TRBD2. The CDR3 covers 14 residues. Trimming at V came to 4 bases and at J to 13 bases, leaving 12 bases not matched to a gene. Germline V gives CDR1 LGHDT, CDR2 YNNKEL (reference sequence). In DNA form, the CDR3 reads TGTGCCAGCAGCCCTGGGACTAGTTTAAGTTCCCAGTACTTC. The encoded protein is CASSPGTSLSSQYF.

This chain joins TRBV3-1 (or the pseudogene TRBV3-2) and TRBJ2-3, with a weak D call TRBD2 (6 bases). Between the trimmed V and J ends, which lost 1 base and 6 bases, there was a span of 8 bases. This CDR3 contains 13 residues. The germline gives CDR1 LGHDT, CDR2 YNNKEL (reference sequence). CDR3 DNA: TGTGCCAGCAGCCAAGGCCGGGGGGATACGCAGTATTTT. Amino acid sequence: CASSQGRGDTQYF.

This clone was counted between two and nine times. The chain has TRBV19 and TRBJ2-3; 8 nucleotides agree with TRBD2. The J segment lost 9 bases and the V segment lost 8 bases, leaving 16 bases of the junction unmatched. Germline CDR1 is LNHDA and CDR2 is SQIVND (reference sequence). This CDR3 region has 15 residues. The CDR3 sequence: CASSSARTSLETQYF. The CDR3 bases are TGTGCCAGTTCTTCAGCCCGGACTAGCCTGGAGACGCAGTATTTT.